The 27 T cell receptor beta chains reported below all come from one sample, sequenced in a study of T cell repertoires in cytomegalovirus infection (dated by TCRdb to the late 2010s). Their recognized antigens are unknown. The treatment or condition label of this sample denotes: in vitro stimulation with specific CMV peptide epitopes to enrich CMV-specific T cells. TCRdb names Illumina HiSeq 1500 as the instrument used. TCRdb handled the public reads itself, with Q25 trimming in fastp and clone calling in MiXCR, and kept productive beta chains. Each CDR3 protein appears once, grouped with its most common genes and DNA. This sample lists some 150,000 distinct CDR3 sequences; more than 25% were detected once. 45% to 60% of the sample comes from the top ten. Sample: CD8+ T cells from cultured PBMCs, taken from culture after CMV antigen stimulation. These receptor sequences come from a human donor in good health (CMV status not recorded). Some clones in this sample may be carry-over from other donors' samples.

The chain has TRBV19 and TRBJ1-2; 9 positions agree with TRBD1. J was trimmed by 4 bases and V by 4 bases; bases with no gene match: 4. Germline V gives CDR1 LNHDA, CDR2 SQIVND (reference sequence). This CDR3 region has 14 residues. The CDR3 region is CASSTSTGGYGYTF. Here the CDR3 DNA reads TGTGCCAGTAGTACATCGACAGGGGGCTATGGCTACACCTTC.

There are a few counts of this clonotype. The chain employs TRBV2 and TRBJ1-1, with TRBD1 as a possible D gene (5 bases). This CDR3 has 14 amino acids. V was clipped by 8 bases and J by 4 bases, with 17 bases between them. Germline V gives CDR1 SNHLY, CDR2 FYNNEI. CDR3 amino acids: CASLPGAGGTEAFF. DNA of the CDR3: TGTGCCAGCCTCCCCGGGGCGGGTGGCACTGAAGCTTTCTTT. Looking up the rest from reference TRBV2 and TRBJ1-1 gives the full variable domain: EPEVTQTPSHQVTQMGQEVILRCVPISNHLYFYWYRQILGQKVEFLVSFYNNEISEKSEIFDDQFSVERPDGSNFTLKIRSTKLEDSAMYFCASLPGAGGTEAFFGQGTRLTVV.

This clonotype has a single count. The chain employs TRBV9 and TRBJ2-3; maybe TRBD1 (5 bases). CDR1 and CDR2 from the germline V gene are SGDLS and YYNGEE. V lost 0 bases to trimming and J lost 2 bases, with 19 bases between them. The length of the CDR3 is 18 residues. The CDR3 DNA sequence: TGTGCCAGCAGCGTAGGGTTTCGAGACGACAGAGTCACAGATACGCAGTATTTT. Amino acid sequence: CASSVGFRDDRVTDTQYF.

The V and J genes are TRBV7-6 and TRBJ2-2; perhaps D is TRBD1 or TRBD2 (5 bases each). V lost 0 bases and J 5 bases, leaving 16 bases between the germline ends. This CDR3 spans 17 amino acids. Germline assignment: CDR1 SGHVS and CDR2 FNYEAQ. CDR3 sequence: CASSLAPRGRVTGELFF. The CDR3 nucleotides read TGTGCCAGCAGCTTAGCGCCGAGGGGTCGAGTAACCGGGGAGCTGTTTTTT.

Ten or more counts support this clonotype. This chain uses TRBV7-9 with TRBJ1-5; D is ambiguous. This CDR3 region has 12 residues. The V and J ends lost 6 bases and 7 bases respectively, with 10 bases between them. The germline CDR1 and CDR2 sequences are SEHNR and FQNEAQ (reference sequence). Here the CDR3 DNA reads TGTGCCAGCAGACACGACGAACAGCCCCAGCATTTT. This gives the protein CASRHDEQPQHF.

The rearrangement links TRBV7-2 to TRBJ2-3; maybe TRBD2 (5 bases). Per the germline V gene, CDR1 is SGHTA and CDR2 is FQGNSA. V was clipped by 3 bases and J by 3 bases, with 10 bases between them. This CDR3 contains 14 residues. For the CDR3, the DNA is TGTGCCAGCAGCTTGAGCGGAGTAACAGATACGCAGTATTTT. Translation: CASSLSGVTDTQYF.

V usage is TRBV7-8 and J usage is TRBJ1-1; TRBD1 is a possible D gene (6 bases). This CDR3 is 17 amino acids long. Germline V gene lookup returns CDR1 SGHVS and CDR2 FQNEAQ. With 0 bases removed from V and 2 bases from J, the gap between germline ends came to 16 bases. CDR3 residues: CASSLAEAQGRNTEAFF. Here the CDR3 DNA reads TGTGCCAGCAGCTTAGCGGAGGCACAGGGACGAAACACTGAAGCTTTCTTT.

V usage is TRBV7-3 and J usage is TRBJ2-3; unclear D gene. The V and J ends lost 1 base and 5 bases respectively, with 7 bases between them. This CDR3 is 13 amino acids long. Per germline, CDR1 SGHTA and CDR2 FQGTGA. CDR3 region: CASSLISGDTQYF. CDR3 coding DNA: TGTGCCAGCAGCTTAATCTCAGGAGATACGCAGTATTTT.

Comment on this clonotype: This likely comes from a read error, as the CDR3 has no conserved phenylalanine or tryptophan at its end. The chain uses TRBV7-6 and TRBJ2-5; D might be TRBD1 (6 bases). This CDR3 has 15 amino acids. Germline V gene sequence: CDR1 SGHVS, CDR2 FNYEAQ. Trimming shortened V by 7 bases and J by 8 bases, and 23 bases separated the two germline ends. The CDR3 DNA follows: TGTGCCAGCACCCTACCCCAGGGGATCTGGGACACCCAGTACTGC. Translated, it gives CASTLPQGIWDTQYC.

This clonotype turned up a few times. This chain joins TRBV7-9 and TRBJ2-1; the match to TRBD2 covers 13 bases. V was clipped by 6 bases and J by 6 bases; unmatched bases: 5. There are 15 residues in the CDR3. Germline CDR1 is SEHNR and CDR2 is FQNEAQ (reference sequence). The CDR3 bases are TGTGCCAGCAGTCCACGGACTAGCGGGGGCAATGAGCAGTTCTTC. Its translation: CASSPRTSGGNEQFF. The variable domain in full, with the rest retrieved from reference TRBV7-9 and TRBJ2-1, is DTGVSQNPRHKITKRGQNVTFRCDPISEHNRLYWYRQTLGQGPEFLTYFQNEAQLEKSRLLSDRFSAERPKGSFSTLEIQRTEQGDSAMYLCASSPRTSGGNEQFFGPGTRLTVL.

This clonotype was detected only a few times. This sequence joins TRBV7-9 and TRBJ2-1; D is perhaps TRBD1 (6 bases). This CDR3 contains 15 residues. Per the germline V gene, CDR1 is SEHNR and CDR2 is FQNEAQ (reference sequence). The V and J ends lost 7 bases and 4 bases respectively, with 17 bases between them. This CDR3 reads CASTPVGAVYNEQFF. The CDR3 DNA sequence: TGTGCCAGCACACCTGTGGGGGCCGTGTACAATGAGCAGTTCTTC.

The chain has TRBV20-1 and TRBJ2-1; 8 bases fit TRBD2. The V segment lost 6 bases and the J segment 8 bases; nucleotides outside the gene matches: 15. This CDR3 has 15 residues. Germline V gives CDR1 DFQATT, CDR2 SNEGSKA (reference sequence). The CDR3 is CSASPAGGSWDEQFF. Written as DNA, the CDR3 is TGCAGTGCCAGTCCGGCGGGGGGCTCTTGGGATGAGCAGTTCTTC.

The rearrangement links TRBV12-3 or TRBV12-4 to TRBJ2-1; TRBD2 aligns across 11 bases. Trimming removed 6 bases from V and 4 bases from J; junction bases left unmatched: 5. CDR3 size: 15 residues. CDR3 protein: CASSLSGGVYNEQFF. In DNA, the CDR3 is TGTGCCAGCAGCCTTAGCGGGGGGGTATACAATGAGCAGTTCTTC.

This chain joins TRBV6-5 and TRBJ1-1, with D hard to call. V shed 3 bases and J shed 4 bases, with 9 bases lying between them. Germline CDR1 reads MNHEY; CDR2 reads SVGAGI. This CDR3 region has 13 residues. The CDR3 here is CASSYLISTEAFF. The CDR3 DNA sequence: TGTGCCAGCAGTTATTTAATTAGCACTGAAGCTTTCTTT.

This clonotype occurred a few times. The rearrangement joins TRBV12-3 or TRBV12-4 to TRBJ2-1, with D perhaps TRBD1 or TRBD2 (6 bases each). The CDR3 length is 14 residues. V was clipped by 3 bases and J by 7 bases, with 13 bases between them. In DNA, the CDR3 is TGTGCCAGCAGTTTTCTACCGGGGGCGAATGAGCAGTTCTTC. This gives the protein CASSFLPGANEQFF.

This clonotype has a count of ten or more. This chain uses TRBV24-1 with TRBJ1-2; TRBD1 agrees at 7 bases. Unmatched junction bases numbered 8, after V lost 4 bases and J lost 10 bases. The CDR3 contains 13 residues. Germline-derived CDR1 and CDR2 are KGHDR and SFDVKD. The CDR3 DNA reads TGTGCCACCAGTGACCCGACAGGGTCGGACTACACCTTC. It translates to CATSDPTGSDYTF.

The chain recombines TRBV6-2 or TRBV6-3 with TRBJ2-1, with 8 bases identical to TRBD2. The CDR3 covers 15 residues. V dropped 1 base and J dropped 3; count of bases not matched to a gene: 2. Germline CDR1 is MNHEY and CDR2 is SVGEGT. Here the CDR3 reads CASSYFGGGYNEQFF. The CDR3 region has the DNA TGTGCCAGCAGTTACTTCGGGGGGGGCTACAATGAGCAGTTCTTC.

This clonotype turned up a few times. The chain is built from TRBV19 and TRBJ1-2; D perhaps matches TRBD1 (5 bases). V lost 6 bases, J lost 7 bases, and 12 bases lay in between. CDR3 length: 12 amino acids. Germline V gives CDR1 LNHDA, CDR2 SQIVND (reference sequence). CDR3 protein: CASSLGGAGYTF. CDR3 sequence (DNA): TGTGCCAGTAGCCTCGGGGGAGCTGGCTACACCTTC.

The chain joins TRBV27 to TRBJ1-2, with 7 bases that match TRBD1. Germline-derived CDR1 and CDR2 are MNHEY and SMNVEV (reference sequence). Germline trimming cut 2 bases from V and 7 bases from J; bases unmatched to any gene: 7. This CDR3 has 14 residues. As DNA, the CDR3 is TGTGCCAGCAGTTTAGCACAGGGGATTGGTGGCTACACCTTC. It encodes CASSLAQGIGGYTF.

Here the CDR3 DNA reads TGTGCCAGCAGCCTCCGGGACAGGGGGCTGGAACCCCAGCATTTT. This codes for CASSLRDRGLEPQHF. This rearrangement joins TRBV7-6 to TRBJ1-5, with 12 positions matching TRBD1. CDR1 is SGHVS and CDR2 is FNYEAQ in the germline V gene. CDR3 length: 15 residues. With 5 bases clipped from V and 10 bases from J, the junction kept 9 bases outside the gene matches.

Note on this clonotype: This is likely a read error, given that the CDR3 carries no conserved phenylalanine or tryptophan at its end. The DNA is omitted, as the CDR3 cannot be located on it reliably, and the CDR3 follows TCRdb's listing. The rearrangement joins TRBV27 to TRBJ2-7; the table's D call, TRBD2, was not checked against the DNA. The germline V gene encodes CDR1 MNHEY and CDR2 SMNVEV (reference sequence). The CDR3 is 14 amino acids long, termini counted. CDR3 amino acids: CASSGSERGMNEQY.

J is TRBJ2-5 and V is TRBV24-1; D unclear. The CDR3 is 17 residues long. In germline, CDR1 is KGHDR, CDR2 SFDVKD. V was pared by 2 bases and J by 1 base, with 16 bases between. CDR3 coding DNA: TGTGCCACCAGTGATTCTCGACGACAAAGCCTCCAAGAGACCCAGTACTTC. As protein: CATSDSRRQSLQETQYF.

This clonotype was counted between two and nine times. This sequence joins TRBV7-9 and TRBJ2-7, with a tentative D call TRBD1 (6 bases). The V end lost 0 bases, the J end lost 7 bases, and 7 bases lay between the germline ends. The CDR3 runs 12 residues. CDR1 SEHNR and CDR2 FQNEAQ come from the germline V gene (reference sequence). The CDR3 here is CASSLAGGEQYF. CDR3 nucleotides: TGTGCCAGCAGCTTAGCAGGGGGTGAGCAGTACTTC.

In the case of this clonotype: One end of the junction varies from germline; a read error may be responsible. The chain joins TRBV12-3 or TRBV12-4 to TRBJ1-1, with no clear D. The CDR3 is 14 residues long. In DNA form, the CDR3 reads TGTGTCAGCAAACAGCGCCGCCTGAACACTGAAGCTTTCTTT. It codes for CVSKQRRLNTEAFF.

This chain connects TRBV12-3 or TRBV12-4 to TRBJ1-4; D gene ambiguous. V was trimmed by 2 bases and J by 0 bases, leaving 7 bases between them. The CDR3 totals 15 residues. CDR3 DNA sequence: TGTGCCAGCAGTTTACACAGCTCAACTAATGAAAAACTGTTTTTT. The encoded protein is CASSLHSSTNEKLFF.

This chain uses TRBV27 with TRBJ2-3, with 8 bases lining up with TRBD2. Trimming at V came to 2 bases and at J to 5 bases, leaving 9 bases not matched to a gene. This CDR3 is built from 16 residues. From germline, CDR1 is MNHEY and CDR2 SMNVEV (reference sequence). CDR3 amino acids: CASSLLAGGAQDTQYF. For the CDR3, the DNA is TGTGCCAGCAGTTTACTCGCGGGGGGCGCCCAAGATACGCAGTATTTT.

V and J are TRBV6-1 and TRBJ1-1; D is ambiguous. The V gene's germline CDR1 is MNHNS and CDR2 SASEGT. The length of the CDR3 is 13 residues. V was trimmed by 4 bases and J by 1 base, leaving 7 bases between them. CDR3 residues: CASSVYTNTEAFF. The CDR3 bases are TGTGCCAGCAGTGTCTACACGAACACTGAAGCTTTCTTT.